Presented here are 12 T cell receptor beta chains from one specimen sequenced in a study of blood T cell repertoires in COVID-19. Libraries were prepared by immunoSEQ multiplex PCR; TCRdb keeps only in-frame clonotypes and omits some of them. The sample lists some 140,000 clones, around 80% occurring once. Sequencing input: peripheral blood. The receptors come from a man aged 80 or over with acute or convalescent COVID-19.

This clone was counted once. The CDR3 DNA reads as TGTGCCAGCAGCGTGGACAGGAACTATGGCTACACCTTC. It encodes CASSVDRNYGYTF. This chain uses TRBV5-4 with TRBJ1-2, with 7 bases matching TRBD1. The CDR3 spans 13 residues. CDR1 and CDR2 from the germline V gene are SGHNT and YYREEE (reference sequence). With 4 bases clipped from V and 2 bases from J, the junction kept 2 bases outside the gene matches.

In its sample, this clone was seen a few times. This chain connects TRBV28 to TRBJ2-5, with 7 bases lining up with TRBD1. Germline loops: CDR1 MDHEN, CDR2 SYDVKM. This CDR3 region has 15 residues. Trimming cost V 5 bases and J 9 bases; bases outside gene matches: 15. CDR3 DNA: TGTGCCAGCAGTCGGACAGGATTAATCGTCCGAGCCCAGTACTTC. Translating gives CASSRTGLIVRAQYF. Together with reference TRBV28 and TRBJ2-5, the CDR3 gives the full variable domain: DVKVTQSSRYLVKRTGEKVFLECVQDMDHENMFWYRQDPGLGLRLIYFSYDVKMKEKGDIPEGYSVSREKKERFSLILESASTNQTSMYLCASSRTGLIVRAQYFGPGTRLLVL.

The chain uses TRBV5-1 and TRBJ2-4, with 7 bases identical to TRBD2. The CDR3 extends over 16 amino acids. CDR1 and CDR2 from the germline V gene are SGHRS and YFSETQ. V shed 0 bases, J shed 7 bases, and the junction held 10 bases outside the gene matches. CDR3 sequence reads: CASSLVAGPGQNIQYF. The CDR3 DNA reads as TGCGCCAGCAGCTTGGTAGCGGGTCCGGGGCAGAACATTCAGTACTTC.

The gene calls are TRBV3-1 (or the pseudogene TRBV3-2) and TRBJ1-2; 10 bases fit TRBD1. The trim removed 5 bases at V and 4 bases at J, leaving 7 bases unmatched. Germline V gene sequence: CDR1 LGHDT, CDR2 YNNKEL (reference sequence). The CDR3 covers 15 residues. The chain's CDR3 is CASSAWDRGSYGYTF. CDR3 sequence (DNA): TGTGCCAGCAGCGCGTGGGACAGGGGATCCTATGGCTACACCTTC.

The rearrangement joins TRBV7-9 to TRBJ1-3, with TRBD1 matching 7 bases. Trimming took 7 bases from V and 0 from J; bases not matched to a gene: 15. Germline V lookup: CDR1 SEHNR, CDR2 FQNEAQ (reference sequence). This CDR3 comprises 18 residues. CDR3 protein: CASTIYRDSLLSGNTIYF. Written as DNA, the CDR3 is TGTGCCAGCACCATTTACCGGGACAGCCTTCTCTCTGGAAACACCATATATTTT. The full variable domain, rest sourced from reference TRBV7-9 and TRBJ1-3, is DTGVSQNPRHKITKRGQNVTFRCDPISEHNRLYWYRQTLGQGPEFLTYFQNEAQLEKSRLLSDRFSAERPKGSFSTLEIQRTEQGDSAMYLCASTIYRDSLLSGNTIYFGEGSWLTVV.

This clone was counted only a few times. This chain joins TRBV10-1 and TRBJ1-1, with D possibly matching TRBD1 (6 bases). V lost 4 bases and J lost 4, with 16 bases in between. The CDR3 runs 15 residues. In germline, CDR1 is WNHNN, CDR2 SYGVQD (reference sequence). DNA of the CDR3: TGCGCCAGCAGTGGACCGGGACATCGAGTCACTGAAGCTTTCTTT. As protein: CASSGPGHRVTEAFF.

V usage is TRBV2 and J usage is TRBJ2-3; 8 nucleotides match TRBD1. Germline CDR1 is SNHLY and CDR2 is FYNNEI. This CDR3 is built from 13 residues. J lost 4 bases, V lost 11 bases, and 8 bases had no gene match. CDR3 residues: CAGGQGSPDTQYF. Written as DNA, the CDR3 is TGTGCCGGAGGACAGGGAAGCCCAGATACGCAGTATTTT.

This clone was found a few times. The J gene is TRBJ2-7, the V gene TRBV19; tentative D call: TRBD1 (5 bases). Germline CDR1 LNHDA, CDR2 SQIVND (reference sequence). This CDR3 comprises 13 residues. Trimming shortened V by 6 bases and J by 3 bases, and 12 bases separated the two germline ends. The CDR3 nucleotides are TGTGCCAGTAGCCGAAACAGGAACTACGAGCAGTACTTC. Translating gives CASSRNRNYEQYF.

This sequence joins TRBV19 and TRBJ2-2, with D possibly matching TRBD2 (5 bases). The V gene's germline CDR1 is LNHDA and CDR2 SQIVND (reference sequence). V was cut by 3 bases and J by 4 bases, with 6 bases left in between. This CDR3 region has 13 residues. CDR3 sequence reads: CASSMAGTGELFF. CDR3 sequence (DNA): TGTGCCAGTAGTATGGCGGGCACCGGGGAGCTGTTTTTT.

The table lists this clone with a few counts. V and J are TRBV7-8 and TRBJ2-5; D is ambiguous. From germline, CDR1 is SGHVS and CDR2 FQNEAQ. The germline V and J ends were trimmed by 4 bases and 2 bases, with 11 bases remaining between them. The CDR3 is made up of 14 amino acids. CDR3: CASSSLNGQETQYF. Here the CDR3 DNA reads TGTGCCAGCAGCTCCCTGAACGGGCAAGAGACCCAGTACTTC.

This clone has a single count. The chain joins TRBV4-1 to TRBJ2-7; perhaps TRBD2 as D (5 bases). The CDR3 sequence is 15 residues long. V gave up 3 bases and J gave up 1 base, with 13 bases separating them. CDR1 MGHRA and CDR2 YSYEKL come from the germline V gene. The CDR3 spells CASSHSGVNSYEQYF. DNA of the CDR3: TGCGCCAGCAGCCACAGCGGAGTAAATTCCTACGAGCAGTACTTC.

The chain has TRBV2 and TRBJ1-4; D perhaps matches TRBD1 (6 bases). This CDR3 has 13 amino acids. Trimming removed 6 bases at V and 4 bases at J, with 9 bases between. Germline V CDR1 and CDR2: SNHLY, FYNNEI. CDR3 nucleotides: TGTGCCAGCAGGGGGGGGCTTAATGAAAAACTGTTTTTT. As protein: CASRGGLNEKLFF.